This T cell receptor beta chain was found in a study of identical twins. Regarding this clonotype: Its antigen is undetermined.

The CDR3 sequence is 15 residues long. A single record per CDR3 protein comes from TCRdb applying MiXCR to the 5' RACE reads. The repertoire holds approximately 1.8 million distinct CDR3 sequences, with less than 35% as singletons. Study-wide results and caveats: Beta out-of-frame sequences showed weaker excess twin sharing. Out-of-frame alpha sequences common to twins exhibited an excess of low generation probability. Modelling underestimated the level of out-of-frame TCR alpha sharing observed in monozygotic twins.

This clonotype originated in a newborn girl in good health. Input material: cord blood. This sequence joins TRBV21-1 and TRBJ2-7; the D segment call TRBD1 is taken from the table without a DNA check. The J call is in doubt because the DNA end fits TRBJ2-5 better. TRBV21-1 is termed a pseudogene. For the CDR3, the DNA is TGTGCCAGCAGCACGTTCACCGGGACAAGAGAGACCCAGTACTTC. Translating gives CASSTFTGTRETQYF.